This TCR beta chain was sequenced in a study of shared clonotypes between healthy human individuals. CDR1 and CDR2 from the germline V gene are MGHDK and SYGVNS. CDR3 size: 14 residues. Trimming removed 1 base from V and 8 bases from J, with 14 bases in between. The repertoire was sequenced with immunoSEQ multiplex PCR; TCRdb's copy has only in-frame clones and lacks some. The repertoire holds millions of clones, with 85% to 95% as singletons. The specimen was naive CD4+ T cells sorted from blood. The subset was: CD45RA+ positively selected. This sequence joins TRBV25-1 and TRBJ1-2; no firm D call. The source is a man aged 18 to 30 in good health. This CDR3 is CASSESGSLGGYTF. The CDR3 region has the DNA TGTGCCAGCAGTGAATCCGGGAGCTTGGGAGGCTACACCTTC.